This entry features one T cell receptor beta chain sequence. Its cognate antigen is unknown. Sequencing was performed with immunoSEQ multiplex PCR; in TCRdb, only in-frame clones are kept and a portion is missing. The table includes 13,000 to 15,000 clones, 63% detected once. This sample is part of a study of CD4+ T cells in melanoma. Overall study results and limits: A reported correlation linked neoantigen-specific CD4+ T cells to CD8+, macrophage and B cell function.

The material sequenced was cells from a culture (not recorded whether cultured in vitro). The TCR comes from a human donor with melanoma.

The CDR3 bases are TGTGCCAGCAGCCCCACCGGGACAGCGAGGGATGAGCAGTTCTTC. This codes for CASSPTGTARDEQFF. This chain links TRBV7-3 with TRBJ2-1; TRBD1 aligns across 7 bases. This CDR3 has 15 residues. The ends lost 5 bases at V and 8 bases at J; junction bases unmatched: 12. Germline V gene data show CDR1 as SGHTA and CDR2 as FQGTGA.